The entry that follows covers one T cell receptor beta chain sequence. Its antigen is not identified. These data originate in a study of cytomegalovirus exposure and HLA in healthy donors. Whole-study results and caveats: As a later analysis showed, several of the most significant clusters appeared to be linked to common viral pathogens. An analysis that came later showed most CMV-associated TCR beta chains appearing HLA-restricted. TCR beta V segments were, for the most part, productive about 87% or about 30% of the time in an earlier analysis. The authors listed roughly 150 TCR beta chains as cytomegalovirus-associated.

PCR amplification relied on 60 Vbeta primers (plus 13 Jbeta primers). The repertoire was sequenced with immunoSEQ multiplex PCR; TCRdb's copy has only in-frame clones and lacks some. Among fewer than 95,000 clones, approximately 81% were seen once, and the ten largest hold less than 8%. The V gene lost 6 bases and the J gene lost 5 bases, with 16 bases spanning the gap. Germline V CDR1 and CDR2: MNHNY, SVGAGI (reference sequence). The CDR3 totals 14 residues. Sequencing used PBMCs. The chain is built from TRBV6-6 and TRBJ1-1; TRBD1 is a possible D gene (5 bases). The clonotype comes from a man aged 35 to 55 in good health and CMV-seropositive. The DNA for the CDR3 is TGTGCCAGCAGAGACGCGGGGGAGTGGACTGAAGCTTTCTTT. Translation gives CASRDAGEWTEAFF.